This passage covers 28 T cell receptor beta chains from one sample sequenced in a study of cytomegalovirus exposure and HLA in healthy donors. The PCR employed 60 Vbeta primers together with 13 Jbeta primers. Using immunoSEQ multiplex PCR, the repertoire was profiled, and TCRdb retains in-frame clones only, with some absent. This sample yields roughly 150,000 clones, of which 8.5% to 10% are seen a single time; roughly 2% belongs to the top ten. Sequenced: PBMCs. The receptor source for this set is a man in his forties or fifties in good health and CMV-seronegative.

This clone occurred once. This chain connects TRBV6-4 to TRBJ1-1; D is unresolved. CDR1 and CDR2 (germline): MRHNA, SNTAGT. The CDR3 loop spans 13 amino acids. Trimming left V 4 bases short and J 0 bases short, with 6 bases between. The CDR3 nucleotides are TGTGCCAGCAGTGTTCGAGTGAACACTGAAGCTTTCTTT. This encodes CASSVRVNTEAFF.

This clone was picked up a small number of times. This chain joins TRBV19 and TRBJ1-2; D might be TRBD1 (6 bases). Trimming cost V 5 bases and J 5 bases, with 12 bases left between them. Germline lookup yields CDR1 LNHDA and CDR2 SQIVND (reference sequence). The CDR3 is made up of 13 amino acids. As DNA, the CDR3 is TGTGCCAGTAGTCTTGACAGGTCATATGGCTACACCTTC. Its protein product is CASSLDRSYGYTF.

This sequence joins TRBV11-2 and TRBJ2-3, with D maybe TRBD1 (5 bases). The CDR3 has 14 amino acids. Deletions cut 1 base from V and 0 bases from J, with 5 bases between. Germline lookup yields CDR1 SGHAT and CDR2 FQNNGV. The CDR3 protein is CASSLGGSTDTQYF. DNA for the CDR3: TGTGCCAGCAGCTTAGGGGGCAGCACAGATACGCAGTATTTT.

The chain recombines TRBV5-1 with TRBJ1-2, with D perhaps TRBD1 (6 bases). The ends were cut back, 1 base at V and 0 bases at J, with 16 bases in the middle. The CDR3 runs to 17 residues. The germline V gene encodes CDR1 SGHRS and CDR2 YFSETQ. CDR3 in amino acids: CASSLTAGQKANYGYTF. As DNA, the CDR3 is TGCGCCAGCAGCTTGACGGCCGGACAGAAGGCTAACTATGGCTACACCTTC. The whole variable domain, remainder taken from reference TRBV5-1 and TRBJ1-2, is KAGVTQTPRYLIKTRGQQVTLSCSPISGHRSVSWYQQTPGQGLQFLFEYFSETQRNKGNFPGRFSGRQFSNSRSEMNVSTLELGDSALYLCASSLTAGQKANYGYTFGSGTRLTVV.

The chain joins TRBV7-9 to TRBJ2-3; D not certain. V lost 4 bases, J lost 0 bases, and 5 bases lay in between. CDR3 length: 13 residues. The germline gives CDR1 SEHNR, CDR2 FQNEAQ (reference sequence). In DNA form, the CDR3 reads TGTGCCAGCAGCTCCTCGAGCACAGATACGCAGTATTTT. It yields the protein CASSSSSTDTQYF.

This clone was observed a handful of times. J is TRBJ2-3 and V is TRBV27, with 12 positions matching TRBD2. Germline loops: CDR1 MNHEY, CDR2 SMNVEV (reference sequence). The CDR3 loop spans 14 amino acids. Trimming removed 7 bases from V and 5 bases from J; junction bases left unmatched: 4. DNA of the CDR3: TGTGCCAGCACCCCTAGCGGGAGGGGAGATACGCAGTATTTT. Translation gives CASTPSGRGDTQYF.

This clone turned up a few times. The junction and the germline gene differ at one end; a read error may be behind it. The CDR3 is CASSELDRAPKPLRF. The CDR3 DNA sequence: TGTGCCAGCAGTGAGTTGGACAGGGCCCCTAAACCCCTCCGCTTT. The genes are TRBV6-4 and TRBJ1-6, with TRBD1 matching 8 bases. The CDR3 sequence is 15 residues long. Germline V gene sequence: CDR1 MRHNA, CDR2 SNTAGT.

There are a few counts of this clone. In DNA, the CDR3 is TGTGCCAGTAGTATTCTCAGGGGAAGCAATCAGCCCCAGCATTTT. It translates to CASSILRGSNQPQHF. V is TRBV19 and J is TRBJ1-5; perhaps TRBD1 as D (6 bases). CDR3 length equals 15 residues. CDR1 is LNHDA and CDR2 is SQIVND in the germline V gene (reference sequence). Trimming pared 3 bases from V and 1 base from J, leaving 10 bases between.

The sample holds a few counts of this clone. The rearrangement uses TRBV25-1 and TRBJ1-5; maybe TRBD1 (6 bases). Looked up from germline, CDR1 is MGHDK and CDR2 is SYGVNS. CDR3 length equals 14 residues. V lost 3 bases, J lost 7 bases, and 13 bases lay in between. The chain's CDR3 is CASSDEGERQPQHF. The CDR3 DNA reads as TGTGCCAGCAGTGACGAGGGGGAGAGGCAGCCCCAGCATTTT.

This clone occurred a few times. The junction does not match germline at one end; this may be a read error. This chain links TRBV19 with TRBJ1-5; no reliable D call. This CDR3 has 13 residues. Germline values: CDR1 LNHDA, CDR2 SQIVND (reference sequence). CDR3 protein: CASRDTMTQPRHF. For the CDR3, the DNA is TGTGCCAGTAGAGATACAATGACTCAGCCCCGGCATTTT. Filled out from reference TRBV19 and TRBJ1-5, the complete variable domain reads DGGITQSPKYLFRKEGQNVTLSCEQNLNHDAMYWYRQDPGQGLRLIYYSQIVNDFQKGDIAEGYSVSREKKESFPLTVTSAQKNPTAFYLCASRDTMTQPRHFGDGTRLSIL.

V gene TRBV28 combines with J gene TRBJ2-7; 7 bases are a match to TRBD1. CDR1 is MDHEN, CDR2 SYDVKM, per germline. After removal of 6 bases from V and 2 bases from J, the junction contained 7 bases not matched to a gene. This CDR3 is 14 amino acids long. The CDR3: CASRTQGDTYEQYF. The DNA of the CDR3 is TGTGCCAGCAGGACCCAGGGGGACACCTACGAGCAGTACTTC. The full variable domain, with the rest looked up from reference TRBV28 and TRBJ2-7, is DVKVTQSSRYLVKRTGEKVFLECVQDMDHENMFWYRQDPGLGLRLIYFSYDVKMKEKGDIPEGYSVSREKKERFSLILESASTNQTSMYLCASRTQGDTYEQYFGPGTRLTVT.

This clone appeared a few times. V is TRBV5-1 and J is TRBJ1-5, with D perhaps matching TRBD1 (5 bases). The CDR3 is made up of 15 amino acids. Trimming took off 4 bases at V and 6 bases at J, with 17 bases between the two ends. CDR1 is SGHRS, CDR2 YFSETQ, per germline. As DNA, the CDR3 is TGCGCCAGCAGCCCCCTTGGCAGGGAAGGTCAGCCCCAGCATTTT. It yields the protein CASSPLGREGQPQHF.

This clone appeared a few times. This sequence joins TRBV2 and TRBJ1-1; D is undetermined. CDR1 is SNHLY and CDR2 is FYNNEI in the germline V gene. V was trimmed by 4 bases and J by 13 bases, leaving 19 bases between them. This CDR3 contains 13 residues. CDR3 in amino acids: CASSGTNLFSGFF. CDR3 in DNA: TGTGCCAGCAGTGGAACTAACCTCTTCAGTGGTTTCTTT.

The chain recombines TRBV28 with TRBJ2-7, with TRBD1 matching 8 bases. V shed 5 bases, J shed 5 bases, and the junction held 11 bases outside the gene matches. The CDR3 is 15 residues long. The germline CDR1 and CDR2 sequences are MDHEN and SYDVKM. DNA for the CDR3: TGTGCCAGCAGTGACGGGGGACAGGCACGTCACGAGCAGTACTTC. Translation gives CASSDGGQARHEQYF.

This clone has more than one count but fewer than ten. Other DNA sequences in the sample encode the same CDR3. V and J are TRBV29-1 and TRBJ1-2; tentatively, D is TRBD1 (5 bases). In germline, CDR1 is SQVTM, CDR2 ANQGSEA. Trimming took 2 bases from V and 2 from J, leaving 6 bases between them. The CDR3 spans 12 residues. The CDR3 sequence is CSVEQGNYGYTF. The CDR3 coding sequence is TGCAGCGTTGAACAGGGCAACTATGGCTACACCTTC.

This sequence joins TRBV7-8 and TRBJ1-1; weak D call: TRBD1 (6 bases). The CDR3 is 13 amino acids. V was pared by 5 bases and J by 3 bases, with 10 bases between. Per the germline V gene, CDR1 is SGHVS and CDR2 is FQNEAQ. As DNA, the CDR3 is TGTGCCAGCAGCAACTGGGGGCACACTGAAGCTTTCTTT. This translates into CASSNWGHTEAFF. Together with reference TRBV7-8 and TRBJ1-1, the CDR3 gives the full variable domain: GAGVSQSPRYKVAKRGQDVALRCDPISGHVSLFWYQQALGQGPEFLTYFQNEAQLDKSGLPSDRFFAERPEGSVSTLKIQRTQQEDSAVYLCASSNWGHTEAFFGQGTRLTVV.

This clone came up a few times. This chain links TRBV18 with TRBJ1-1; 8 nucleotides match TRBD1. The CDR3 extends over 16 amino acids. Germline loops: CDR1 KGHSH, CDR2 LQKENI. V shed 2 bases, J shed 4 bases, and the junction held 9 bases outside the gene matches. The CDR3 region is CASSPSLGTGRTEAFF. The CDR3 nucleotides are TGTGCCAGCTCACCATCACTTGGGACAGGTCGCACTGAAGCTTTCTTT.

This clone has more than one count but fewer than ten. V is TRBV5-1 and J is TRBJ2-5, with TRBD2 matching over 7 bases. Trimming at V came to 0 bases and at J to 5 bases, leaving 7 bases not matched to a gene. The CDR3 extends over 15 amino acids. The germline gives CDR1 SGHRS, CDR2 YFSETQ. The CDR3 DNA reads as TGCGCCAGCAGCTTGGAGCTTAGCGGGTACGAGACCCAGTACTTC. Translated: CASSLELSGYETQYF.

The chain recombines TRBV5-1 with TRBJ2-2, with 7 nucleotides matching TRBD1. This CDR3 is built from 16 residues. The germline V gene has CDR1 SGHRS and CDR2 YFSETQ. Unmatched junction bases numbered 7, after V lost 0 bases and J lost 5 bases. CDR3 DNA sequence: TGCGCCAGCAGCTTGGTTAGGGGGCAAGGTACCGGGGAGCTGTTTTTT. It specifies CASSLVRGQGTGELFF.

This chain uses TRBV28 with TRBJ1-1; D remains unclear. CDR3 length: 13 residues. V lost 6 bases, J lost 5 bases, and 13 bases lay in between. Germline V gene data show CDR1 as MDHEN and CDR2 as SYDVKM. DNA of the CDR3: TGTGCCAGCAGGGAGCTCCTCAATACTGAAGCTTTCTTT. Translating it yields CASRELLNTEAFF.

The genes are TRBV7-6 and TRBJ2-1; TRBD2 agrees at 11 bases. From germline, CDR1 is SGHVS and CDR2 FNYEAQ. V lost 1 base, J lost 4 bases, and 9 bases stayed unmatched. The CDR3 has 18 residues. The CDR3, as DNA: TGTGCCAGCAGCTTAGATGGGGCCGGGACTAGCGGATACAATGAGCAGTTCTTC. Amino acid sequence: CASSLDGAGTSGYNEQFF. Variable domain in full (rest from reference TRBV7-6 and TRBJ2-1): GAGVSQSPRYKVTKRGQDVALRCDPISGHVSLYWYRQALGQGPEFLTYFNYEAQQDKSGLPNDRFSAERPEGSISTLTIQRTEQRDSAMYRCASSLDGAGTSGYNEQFFGPGTRLTVL.

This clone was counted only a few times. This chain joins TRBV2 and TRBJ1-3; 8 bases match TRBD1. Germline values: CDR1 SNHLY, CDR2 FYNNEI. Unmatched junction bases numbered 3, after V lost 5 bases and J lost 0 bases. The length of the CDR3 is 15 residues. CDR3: CASSLDRVSGNTIYF. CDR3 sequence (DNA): TGTGCCAGCAGTTTGGACAGGGTCTCTGGAAACACCATATATTTT.

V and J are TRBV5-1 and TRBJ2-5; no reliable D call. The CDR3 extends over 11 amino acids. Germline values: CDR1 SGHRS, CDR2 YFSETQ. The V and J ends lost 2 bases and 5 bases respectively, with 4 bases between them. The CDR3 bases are TGCGCCAGCAGCTTCCAGGAGACCCAGTACTTC. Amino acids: CASSFQETQYF.

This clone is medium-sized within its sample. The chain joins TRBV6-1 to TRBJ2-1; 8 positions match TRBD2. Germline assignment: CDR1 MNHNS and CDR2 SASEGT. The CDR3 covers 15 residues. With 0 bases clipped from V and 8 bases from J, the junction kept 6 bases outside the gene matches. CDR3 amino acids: CASSEAASGGDEQFF. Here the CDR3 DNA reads TGTGCCAGCAGTGAAGCAGCAAGCGGGGGCGATGAGCAGTTCTTC.

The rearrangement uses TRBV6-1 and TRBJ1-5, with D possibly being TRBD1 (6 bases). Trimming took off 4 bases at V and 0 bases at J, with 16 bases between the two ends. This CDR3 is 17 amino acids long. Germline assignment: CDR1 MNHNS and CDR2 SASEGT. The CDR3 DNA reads TGTGCCAGCAGTGTACAGGGAGTTAGAGTTAGCAATCAGCCCCAGCATTTT. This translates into CASSVQGVRVSNQPQHF.

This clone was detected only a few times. CDR3 nucleotide sequence: TGCGCCAGCAGCTTGTCAGGGATTGGAACTCAGCCCCAGCATTTT. Translation gives CASSLSGIGTQPQHF. This chain uses TRBV5-1 with TRBJ1-5; perhaps TRBD1 as D (5 bases). V was pared by 1 base and J by 6 bases, with 14 bases between. CDR1 and CDR2 from the germline V gene are SGHRS and YFSETQ. This CDR3 is built from 15 residues.

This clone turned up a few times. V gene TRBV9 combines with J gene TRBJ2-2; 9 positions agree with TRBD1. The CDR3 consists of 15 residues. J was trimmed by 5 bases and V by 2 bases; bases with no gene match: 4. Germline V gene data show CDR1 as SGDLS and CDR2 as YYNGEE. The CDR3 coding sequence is TGTGCCAGCAGCGTGGGGACAGGGTATACCGGGGAGCTGTTTTTT. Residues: CASSVGTGYTGELFF.

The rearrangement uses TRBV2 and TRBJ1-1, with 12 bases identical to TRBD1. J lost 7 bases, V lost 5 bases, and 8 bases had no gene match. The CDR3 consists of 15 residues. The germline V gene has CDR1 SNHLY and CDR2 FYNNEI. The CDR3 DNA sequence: TGTGCCAGCAGTAGGGACAGGGGGCGAGCGGGTGAAGCTTTCTTT. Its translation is CASSRDRGRAGEAFF.